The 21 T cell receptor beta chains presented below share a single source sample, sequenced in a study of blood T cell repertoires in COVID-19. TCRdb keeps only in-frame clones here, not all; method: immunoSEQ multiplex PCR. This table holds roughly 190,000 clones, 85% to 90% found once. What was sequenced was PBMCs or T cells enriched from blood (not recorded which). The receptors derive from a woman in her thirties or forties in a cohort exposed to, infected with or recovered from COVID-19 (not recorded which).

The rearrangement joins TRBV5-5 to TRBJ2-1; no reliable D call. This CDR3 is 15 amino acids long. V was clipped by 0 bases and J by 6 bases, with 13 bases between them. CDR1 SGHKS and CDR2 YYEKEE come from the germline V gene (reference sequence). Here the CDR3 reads CASSLVGYSSNEQFF. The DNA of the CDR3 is TGTGCCAGCAGCTTGGTCGGCTACTCTAGCAATGAGCAGTTCTTC. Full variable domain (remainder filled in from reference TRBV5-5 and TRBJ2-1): DAGVTQSPTHLIKTRGQQVTLRCSPISGHKSVSWYQQVLGQGPQFIFQYYEKEERGRGNFPDRFSARQFPNYSSELNVNALLLGDSALYLCASSLVGYSSNEQFFGPGTRLTVL.

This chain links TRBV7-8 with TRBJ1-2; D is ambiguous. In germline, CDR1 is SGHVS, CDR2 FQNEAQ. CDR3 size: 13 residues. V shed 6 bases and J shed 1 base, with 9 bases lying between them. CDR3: CASSLTVNYGYTF. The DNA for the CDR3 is TGTGCCAGCAGTTTAACGGTTAACTATGGCTACACCTTC.

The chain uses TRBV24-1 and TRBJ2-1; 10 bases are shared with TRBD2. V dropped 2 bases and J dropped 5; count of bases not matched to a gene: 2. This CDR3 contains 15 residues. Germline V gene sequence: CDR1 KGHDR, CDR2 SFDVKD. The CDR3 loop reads CATSDSGLANNEQFF. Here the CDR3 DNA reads TGTGCCACCAGTGATTCGGGACTAGCGAACAATGAGCAGTTCTTC.

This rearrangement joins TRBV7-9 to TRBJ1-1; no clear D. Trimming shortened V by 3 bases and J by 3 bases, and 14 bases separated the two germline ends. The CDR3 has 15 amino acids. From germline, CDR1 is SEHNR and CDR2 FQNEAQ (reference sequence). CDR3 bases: TGTGCCAGCAGCTTTGGTCCTACCCCCTACACTGAAGCTTTCTTT. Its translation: CASSFGPTPYTEAFF.

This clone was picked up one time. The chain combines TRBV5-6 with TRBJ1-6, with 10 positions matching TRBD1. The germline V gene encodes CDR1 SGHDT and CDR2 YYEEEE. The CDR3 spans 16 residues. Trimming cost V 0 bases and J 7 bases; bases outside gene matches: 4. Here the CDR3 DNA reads TGTGCCAGCAGCTTGGGACAGGGGGCTGAAAATTCACCCCTCCACTTT. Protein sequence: CASSLGQGAENSPLHF.

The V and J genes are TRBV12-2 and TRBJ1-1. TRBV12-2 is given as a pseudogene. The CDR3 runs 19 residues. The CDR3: CASRLASSERARLDTEAFF. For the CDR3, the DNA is TGTGCAAGTCGCTTAGCGTCGAGTGAGAGGGCCAGGCTGGACACTGAAGCTTTCTTT.

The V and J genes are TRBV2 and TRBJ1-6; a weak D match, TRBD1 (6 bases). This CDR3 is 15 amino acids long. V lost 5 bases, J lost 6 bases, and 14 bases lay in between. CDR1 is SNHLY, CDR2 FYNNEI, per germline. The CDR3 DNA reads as TGTGCCAGCAGTCAACAGGGAGTACTTAATTCACCCCTCCACTTT. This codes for CASSQQGVLNSPLHF.

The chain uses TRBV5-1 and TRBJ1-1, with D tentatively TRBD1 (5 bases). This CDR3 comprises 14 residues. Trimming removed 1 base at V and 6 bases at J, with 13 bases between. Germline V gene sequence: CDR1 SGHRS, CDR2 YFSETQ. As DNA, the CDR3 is TGCGCCAGCAGCTTGAGGTCGGGGGAAGCTGAAGCTTTCTTT. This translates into CASSLRSGEAEAFF.

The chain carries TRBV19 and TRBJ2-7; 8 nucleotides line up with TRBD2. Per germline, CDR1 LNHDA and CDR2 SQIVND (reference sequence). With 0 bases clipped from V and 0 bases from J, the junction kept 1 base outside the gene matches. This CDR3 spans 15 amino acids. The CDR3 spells CASSIEREVSYEQYF. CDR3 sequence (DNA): TGTGCCAGTAGTATAGAGCGGGAGGTCTCCTACGAGCAGTACTTC.

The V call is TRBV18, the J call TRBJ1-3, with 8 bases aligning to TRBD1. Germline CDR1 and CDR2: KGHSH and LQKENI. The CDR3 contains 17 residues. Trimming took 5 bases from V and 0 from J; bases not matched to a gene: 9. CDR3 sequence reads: CASSARDRPFSGNTIYF. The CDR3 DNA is TGTGCCAGCTCAGCCCGGGACAGGCCTTTCTCTGGAAACACCATATATTTT.

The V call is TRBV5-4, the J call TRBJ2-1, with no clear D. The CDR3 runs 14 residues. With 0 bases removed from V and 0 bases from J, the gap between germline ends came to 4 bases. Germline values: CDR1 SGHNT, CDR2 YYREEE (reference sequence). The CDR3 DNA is TGTGCCAGCAGCTTGGCACTCTCCTACAATGAGCAGTTCTTC. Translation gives CASSLALSYNEQFF.

The CDR3 DNA is TGTGCCAGCAGTTTAGGGTCGCGGGGAAAAGCTTTCTTT. This codes for CASSLGSRGKAFF. The chain joins TRBV27 to TRBJ1-1; D ambiguous. The CDR3 has 13 residues. CDR1 MNHEY and CDR2 SMNVEV come from the germline V gene (reference sequence). V was trimmed by 2 bases and J by 9 bases, leaving 13 bases between them.

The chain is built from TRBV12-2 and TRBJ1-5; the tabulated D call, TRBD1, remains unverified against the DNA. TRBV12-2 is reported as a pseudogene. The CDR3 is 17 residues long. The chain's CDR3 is CASRLALRQVINQPQHF. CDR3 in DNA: TGTGCAAGTCGCTTAGCGCTCCGGCAGGTCATCAATCAGCCCCAGCATTTT.

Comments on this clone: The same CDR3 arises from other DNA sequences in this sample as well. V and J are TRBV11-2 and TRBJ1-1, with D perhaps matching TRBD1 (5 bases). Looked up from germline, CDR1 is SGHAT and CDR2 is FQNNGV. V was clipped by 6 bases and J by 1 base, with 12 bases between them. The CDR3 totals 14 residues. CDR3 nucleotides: TGTGCCAGCAGTTTCGCCGGGGGGAACACTGAAGCTTTCTTT. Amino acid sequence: CASSFAGGNTEAFF.

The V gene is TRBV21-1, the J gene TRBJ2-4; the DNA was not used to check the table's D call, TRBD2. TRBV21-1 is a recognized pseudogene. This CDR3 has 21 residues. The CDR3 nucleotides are TGTGCCAGCAGCAAACCTGCTAGCGGGAGGGCCGTAGGGTGGGCCAAAAACATTCAGTACTTC. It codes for CASSKPASGRAVGWAKNIQYF.

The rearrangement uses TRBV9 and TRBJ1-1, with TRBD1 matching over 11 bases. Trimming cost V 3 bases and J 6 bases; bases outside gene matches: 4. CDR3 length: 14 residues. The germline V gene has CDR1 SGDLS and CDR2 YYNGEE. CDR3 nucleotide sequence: TGTGCCAGCAGCGGGGGACAGGGGGGTGCTGAAGCTTTCTTT. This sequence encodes CASSGGQGGAEAFF.

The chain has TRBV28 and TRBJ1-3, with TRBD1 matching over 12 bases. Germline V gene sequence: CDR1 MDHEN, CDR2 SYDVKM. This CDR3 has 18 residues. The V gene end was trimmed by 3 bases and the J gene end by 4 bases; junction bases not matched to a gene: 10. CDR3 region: CASSLGTGGDRRGNTIYF. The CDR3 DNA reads TGTGCCAGCAGTTTGGGGACAGGGGGCGACCGAAGAGGAAACACCATATATTTT.

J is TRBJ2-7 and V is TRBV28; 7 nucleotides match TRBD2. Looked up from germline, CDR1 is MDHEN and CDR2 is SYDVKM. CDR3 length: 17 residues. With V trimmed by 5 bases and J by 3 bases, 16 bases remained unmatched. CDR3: CASSPRPPASGIYEQYF. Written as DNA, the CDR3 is TGTGCCAGCAGTCCCAGGCCCCCGGCTAGCGGTATCTACGAGCAGTACTTC. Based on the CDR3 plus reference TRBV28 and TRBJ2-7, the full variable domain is DVKVTQSSRYLVKRTGEKVFLECVQDMDHENMFWYRQDPGLGLRLIYFSYDVKMKEKGDIPEGYSVSREKKERFSLILESASTNQTSMYLCASSPRPPASGIYEQYFGPGTRLTVT.

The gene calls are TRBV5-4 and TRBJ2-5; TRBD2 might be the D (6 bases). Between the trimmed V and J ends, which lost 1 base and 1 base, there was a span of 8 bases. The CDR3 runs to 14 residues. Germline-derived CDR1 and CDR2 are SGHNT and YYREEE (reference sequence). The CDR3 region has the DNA TGTGCCAGCAGCTTGTGGAGGGTCCAAGAGACCCAGTACTTC. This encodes CASSLWRVQETQYF.

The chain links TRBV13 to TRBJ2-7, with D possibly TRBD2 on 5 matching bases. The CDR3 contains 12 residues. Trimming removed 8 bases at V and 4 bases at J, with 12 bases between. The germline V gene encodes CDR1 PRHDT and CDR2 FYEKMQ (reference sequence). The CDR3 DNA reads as TGTGCCAGCCGAGGGCTCTCATACGAGCAGTACTTC. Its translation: CASRGLSYEQYF.

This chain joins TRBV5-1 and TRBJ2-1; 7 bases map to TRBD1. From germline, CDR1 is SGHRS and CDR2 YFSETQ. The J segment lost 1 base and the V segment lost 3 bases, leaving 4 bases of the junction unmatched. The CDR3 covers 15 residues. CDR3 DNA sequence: TGCGCCAGCAGCTGGCTGACAGGGTCCTACAATGAGCAGTTCTTC. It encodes CASSWLTGSYNEQFF. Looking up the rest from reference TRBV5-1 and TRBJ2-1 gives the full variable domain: KAGVTQTPRYLIKTRGQQVTLSCSPISGHRSVSWYQQTPGQGLQFLFEYFSETQRNKGNFPGRFSGRQFSNSRSEMNVSTLELGDSALYLCASSWLTGSYNEQFFGPGTRLTVL.